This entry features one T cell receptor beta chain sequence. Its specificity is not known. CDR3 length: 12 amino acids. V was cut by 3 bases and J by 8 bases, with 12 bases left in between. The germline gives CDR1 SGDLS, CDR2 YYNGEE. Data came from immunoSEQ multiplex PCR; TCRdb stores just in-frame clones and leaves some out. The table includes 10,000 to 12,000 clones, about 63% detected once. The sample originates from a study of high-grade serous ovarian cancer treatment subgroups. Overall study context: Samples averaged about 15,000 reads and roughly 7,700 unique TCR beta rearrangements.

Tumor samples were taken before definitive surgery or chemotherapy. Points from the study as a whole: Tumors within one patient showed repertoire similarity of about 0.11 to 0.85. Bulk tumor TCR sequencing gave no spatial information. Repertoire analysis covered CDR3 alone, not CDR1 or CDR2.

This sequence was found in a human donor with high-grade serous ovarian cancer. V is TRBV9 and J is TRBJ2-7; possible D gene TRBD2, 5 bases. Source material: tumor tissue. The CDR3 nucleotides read TGTGCCAGCAGCGCAGAGGGCCTGCAGCAGTACTTC. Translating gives CASSAEGLQQYF.